Below are 11 T cell receptor beta chains sequenced from a single sample in a study of blood T cell repertoires in COVID-19. The method was immunoSEQ multiplex PCR; TCRdb's version includes in-frame clones alone and lacks a portion of them. The sample has about 48,000 clones; roughly four fifths are singletons. Sequences were obtained from peripheral blood. The source of these receptors is a man aged 40-49 years with acute or convalescent COVID-19.

The chain combines TRBV24-1 with TRBJ2-3; D is ambiguous. Germline V gives CDR1 KGHDR, CDR2 SFDVKD. V lost 1 base, J lost 6 bases, and 16 bases lay in between. The CDR3 spans 16 residues. The CDR3 protein is CATSDFSSPVKDTQYF. The CDR3 DNA sequence: TGTGCCACCAGTGATTTTAGCTCCCCAGTCAAGGATACGCAGTATTTT.

The V and J genes are TRBV3-1 (or the pseudogene TRBV3-2) and TRBJ1-6; 10 bases are shared with TRBD1. V trimming: 4 bases; J trimming: 6 bases; junction bases outside the gene matches: 3. Germline CDR1 LGHDT, CDR2 YNNKEL (reference sequence). The CDR3 sequence is 15 residues long. The DNA for the CDR3 is TGTGCCAGCAGCCCCCGGGACAGGGGTAATTCACCCCTCCACTTT. This gives the protein CASSPRDRGNSPLHF.

The chain employs TRBV10-3 and TRBJ2-5; tentatively, D is TRBD1 (5 bases). Germline V gene sequence: CDR1 ENHRY, CDR2 SYGVKD. Trimming shortened V by 3 bases and J by 4 bases, and 12 bases separated the two germline ends. The CDR3 is 14 amino acids. CDR3 region: CAISEVGQGETQYF. CDR3 nucleotides: TGTGCCATCAGTGAAGTAGGGCAGGGAGAGACCCAGTACTTC.

The chain is built from TRBV5-1 and TRBJ1-2, with 7 bases aligning to TRBD1. The CDR3 is 13 amino acids. CDR1 is SGHRS and CDR2 is YFSETQ in the germline V gene. V dropped 3 bases and J dropped 4; count of bases not matched to a gene: 3. In DNA form, the CDR3 reads TGCGCCAGCAGCTCTACAGGGGCCTATGGCTACACCTTC. Translated: CASSSTGAYGYTF.

The genes are TRBV4-2 and TRBJ2-3; D may be TRBD1 (7 bases). The CDR3 is 17 amino acids. Trimming removed 6 bases from V and 4 bases from J, with 23 bases in between. CDR1 and CDR2 (germline): LGHNA, YNFKEQ. CDR3 residues: CASRSQGGWGGPDTQYF. The CDR3, as DNA: TGTGCCAGCAGGTCGCAGGGGGGATGGGGAGGCCCAGATACGCAGTATTTT.

This chain uses TRBV28 with TRBJ2-2, with TRBD2 matching over 9 bases. From germline, CDR1 is MDHEN and CDR2 SYDVKM. Trimming cost V 7 bases and J 1 base; bases outside gene matches: 1. The CDR3 has 14 amino acids. Here the CDR3 reads CASKLAGNTGELFF. The CDR3 DNA is TGTGCCAGCAAACTAGCGGGGAACACCGGGGAGCTGTTTTTT.

This rearrangement joins TRBV10-3 to TRBJ1-5; D gene ambiguous. Germline lookup yields CDR1 ENHRY and CDR2 SYGVKD. CDR3 size: 14 residues. The germline V and J ends were trimmed by 2 bases and 2 bases, with 7 bases remaining between them. The CDR3, as DNA: TGTGCCATCAGTGAGGACCGGGGCAATCAGCCCCAGCATTTT. This codes for CAISEDRGNQPQHF.

The V gene is TRBV11-2, the J gene TRBJ1-2; the D is unclear. There are 14 residues in the CDR3. The germline V gene has CDR1 SGHAT and CDR2 FQNNGV. V was shortened by 1 base and J by 2 bases, with 8 bases between the two germline ends. The CDR3 spells CASSLVAGNYGYTF. CDR3 coding DNA: TGTGCCAGCAGCTTAGTCGCAGGCAACTATGGCTACACCTTC.

This clone turned up a few times. CDR3 bases: TGTGCCAGCAGCAGGTTAAGCGGACTAGCGGGGGCCCCGGCTCAAGAGACCCAGTACTTC. It translates to CASSRLSGLAGAPAQETQYF. This chain joins TRBV21-1 and TRBJ2-5; TRBD2, the table's D call, lacks a check against the DNA. TRBV21-1 is tagged as a pseudogene. The CDR3 has 20 residues.

This sequence joins TRBV2 and TRBJ2-4; possible D gene TRBD1, 6 bases. V was pared by 6 bases and J by 6 bases, with 18 bases between. The CDR3 is 15 residues long. Germline CDR1 SNHLY, CDR2 FYNNEI. Here the CDR3 reads CASRSPTGYLNIQYF. CDR3 nucleotide sequence: TGTGCCAGCAGATCCCCGACAGGCTACTTAAACATTCAGTACTTC.

The chain uses TRBV30 and TRBJ2-3; TRBD1 matches at 10 bases. Trimming removed 5 bases from V and 2 bases from J; junction bases left unmatched: 7. The CDR3 is 15 amino acids. Germline V gene lookup returns CDR1 GTSNPN and CDR2 SVGIG (reference sequence). The chain's CDR3 is CAWETGTGVTDTQYF. CDR3 in DNA: TGTGCCTGGGAAACCGGGACAGGGGTCACAGATACGCAGTATTTT.